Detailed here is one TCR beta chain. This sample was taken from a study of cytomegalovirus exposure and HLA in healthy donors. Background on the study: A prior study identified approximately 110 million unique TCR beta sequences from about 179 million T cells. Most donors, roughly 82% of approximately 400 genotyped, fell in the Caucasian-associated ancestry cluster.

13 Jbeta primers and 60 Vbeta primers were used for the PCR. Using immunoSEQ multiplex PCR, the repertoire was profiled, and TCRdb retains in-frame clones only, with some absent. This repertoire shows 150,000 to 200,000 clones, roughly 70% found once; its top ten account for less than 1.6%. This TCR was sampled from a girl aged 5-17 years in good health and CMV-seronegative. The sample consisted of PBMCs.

CDR3 nucleotides: TGTGCCAGCAGCCGCGGAGGGAACGAGCAGTACTTC. As protein: CASSRGGNEQYF. The V call is TRBV11-2, the J call TRBJ2-7, with a weak D call TRBD2 (6 bases). Germline CDR1 is SGHAT and CDR2 is FQNNGV. The CDR3 loop spans 12 amino acids. V lost 5 bases and J 5 bases, leaving 10 bases between the germline ends.